This T cell receptor (beta chain) was captured in a study of T cell clonotyping in hematopoietic cell transplantation (dated by TCRdb to about 2021). Notes on the research overall: Recipient samples taken before transplant were obtained following cytoreduction. The study collected 120 to 150 blood samples from some 33 consecutive transplant recipients and their related donors. Recruitment of patients ran from 2015 to early 2017, and follow-up continued until late 2020 or until death. What the authors observed across the whole study: Only a small fraction of recipient repertoires overlapped donor repertoires, with over 95% appearing de novo at the given depth. Broader posttransplant TCR repertoire diversity was predicted by donor and pretransplant recipient Inverse Simpson Index values. The sample size was limited and the cells went unsorted, which meant the CD4 and CD8 repertoire contributions could not be told apart. Recipient TCR diversity fell after transplant, with pathologically expanded clonotypes rising progressively from day 30 to day 180.

As for this clone: Its antigen specificity is not known. No much larger clone is present one base from it, and per-base qualities are unavailable.

With the immunoSEQ assay, which is a bias-controlled multiplex PCR relying on V- and J-specific primers, TCR beta CDR3 regions were amplified from genomic DNA. In a second PCR step, the CDR3 amplicons were tagged with a proprietary barcode plus Illumina adapter sequences. An Illumina MiSeq instrument was used for sequencing of the CDR3 libraries. Per the original workflow: Export and quality control were handled in immunoSEQ Analyzer 3.0, while downstream analyses relied on R Bioconductor and Immunarch. Only productive rearrangements within the normalized downsampled data set were used in the calculation of repertoire metrics. In the normalized cohort, a clonotype counted as pathologically expanded if the clonotype was larger than 5 templates. The Inverse Simpson Index served as the measure of repertoire diversity. CMV-specificity analyses were carried out on the non-normalized data set to capture all clonotypes. TCRdb retrieved this table from immuneACCESS and kept in-frame rearrangements only. Not all clones are present; in checked studies, unresolved V genes account for under half, and no reason is known for the remainder. The V and J calls and the clone size are those of that table, but D and trimming were determined from the DNA. The sample table holds about 27,000 clones, of which more than 70% were seen once. The ten largest clones add up to 5% to 6.5% of the sample.

There are 17 amino acids in the CDR3, from cysteine to phenylalanine inclusive. Solely the CDR3 DNA is kept, with 51 bases framed from the first base. According to the germline V gene (reference sequence), CDR1 reads GTSNPN and CDR2 reads SVGIG. V and J lose 3 bases and 2 bases, and a span of 23 bases separates them. In the paper's terms, the time point label means: recipient sample about 28 days before transplant, after cytoreduction. Blood from recipients was drawn roughly 28 days before transplant, then again at days 30, 100 and 180 after transplant. Nuclei Lysis Solution was used to extract genomic DNA from fresh or cryopreserved unfractionated peripheral blood mononuclear cells.

The receptor's source is a man aged 45-65 years with myelodysplastic syndrome. Some clones in this sample may be carry-over from other donors' samples. The sequence links TRBV30 to TRBJ2-7; TRBD2 is perhaps the D gene, given 6 matching bases. Sequencing used peripheral blood mononuclear cells, obtained before stem cell transplant. The CDR3 corresponds to CAWSLPPRLAQTYEQYF. The nucleotides are TGTGCCTGGAGCCTCCCGCCACGGCTAGCGCAGACCTACGAGCAGTACTTC.